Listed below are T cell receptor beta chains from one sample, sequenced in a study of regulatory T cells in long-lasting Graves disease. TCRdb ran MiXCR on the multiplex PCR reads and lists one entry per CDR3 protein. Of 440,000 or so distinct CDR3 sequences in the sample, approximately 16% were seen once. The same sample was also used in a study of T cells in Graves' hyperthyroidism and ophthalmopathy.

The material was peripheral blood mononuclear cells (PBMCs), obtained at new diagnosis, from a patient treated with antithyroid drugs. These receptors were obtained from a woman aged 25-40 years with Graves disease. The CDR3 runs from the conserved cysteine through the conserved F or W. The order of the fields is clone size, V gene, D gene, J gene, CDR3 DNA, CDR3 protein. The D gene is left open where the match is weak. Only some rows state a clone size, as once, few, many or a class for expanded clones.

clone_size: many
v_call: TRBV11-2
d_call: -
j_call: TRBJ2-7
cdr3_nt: TGTGCCAGCAGCCCACCTGGGGAGGTTTACGAGCAGTACTTC
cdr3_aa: CASSPPGEVYEQYF

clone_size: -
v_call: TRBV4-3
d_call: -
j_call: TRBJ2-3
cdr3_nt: TGCGCCAGCAGTCAGGACTTTCGGAAAGATACGCAGTATTTT
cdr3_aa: CASSQDFRKDTQYF

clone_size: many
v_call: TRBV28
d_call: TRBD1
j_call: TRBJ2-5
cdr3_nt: TGTGCCAGCAGTTTTCGACAGGGGCAGCAAGAGACCCAGTACTTC
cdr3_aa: CASSFRQGQQETQYF

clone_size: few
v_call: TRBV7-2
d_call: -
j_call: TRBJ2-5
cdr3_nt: TGTGCCAGCAACGGGAACCAAGAGACCCAGTACTTC
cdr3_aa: CASNGNQETQYF

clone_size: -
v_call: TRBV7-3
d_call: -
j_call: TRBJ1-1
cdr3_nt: TGTGCCAGCAGCGAAGGGACCATGAACACTGAAGCTTTCTTT
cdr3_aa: CASSEGTMNTEAFF

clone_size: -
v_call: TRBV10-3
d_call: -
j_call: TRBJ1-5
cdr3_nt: TGTGCCATCAGTGGGTCTGAATTACAGGGCAATCAGCCCCAGCATTTT
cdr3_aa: CAISGSELQGNQPQHF

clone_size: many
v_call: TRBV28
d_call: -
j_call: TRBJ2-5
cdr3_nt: TGTGCCAGCAATATCCCACAGGGTACCCGAGAGACCCAGTACTTC
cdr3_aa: CASNIPQGTRETQYF

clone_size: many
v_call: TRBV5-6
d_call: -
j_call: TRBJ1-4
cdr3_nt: TGTGCCAGCAGCTTCGGAGAGAATGAAAAACTGTTTTTT
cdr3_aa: CASSFGENEKLFF

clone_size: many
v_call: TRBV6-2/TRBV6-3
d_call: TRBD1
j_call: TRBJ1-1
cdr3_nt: TGTGCCAGCAGTTACAGGGGGCAGCTTTCGGCTGAAGCTTTCTTT
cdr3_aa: CASSYRGQLSAEAFF

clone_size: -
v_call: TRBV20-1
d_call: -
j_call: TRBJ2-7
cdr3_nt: TGCAGTGCTACTCCGGGGACCCGGGGCGAGCAGTACTTC
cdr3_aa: CSATPGTRGEQYF

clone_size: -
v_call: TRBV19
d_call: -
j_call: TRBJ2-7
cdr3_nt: TGTGCCAGTAGTATTGGGGACGGTGGATACGAGCAGTACTTC
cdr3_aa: CASSIGDGGYEQYF

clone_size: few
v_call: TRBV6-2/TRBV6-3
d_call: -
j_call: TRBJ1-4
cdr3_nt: TGTGCCAGCAGTTACTTGGGAGGACAGCCTCCCCATAATGAAAAACTGTTTTTT
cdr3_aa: CASSYLGGQPPHNEKLFF

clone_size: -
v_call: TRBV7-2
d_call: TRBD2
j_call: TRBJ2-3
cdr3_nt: TGTGCCAGCAGCTTCCGGACTAGTGCGGGAGATACGCAGTATTTT
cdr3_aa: CASSFRTSAGDTQYF

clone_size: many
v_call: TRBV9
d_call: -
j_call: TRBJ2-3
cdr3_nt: TGTGCCAGCAGCGTAGTTGGTTCGGATACGCAGTATTTT
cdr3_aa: CASSVVGSDTQYF

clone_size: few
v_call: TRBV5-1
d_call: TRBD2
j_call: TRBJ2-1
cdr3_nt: TGCGCCAGCAGAAGAGGATCAAGCGGGAGGGCTGCTAGCAATGAGCAGTTCTTC
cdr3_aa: CASRRGSSGRAASNEQFF

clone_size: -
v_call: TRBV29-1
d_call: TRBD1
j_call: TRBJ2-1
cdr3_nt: TGCAGCGTTGAGACAGGGGGCTGGTTCTTC
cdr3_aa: CSVETGGWFF

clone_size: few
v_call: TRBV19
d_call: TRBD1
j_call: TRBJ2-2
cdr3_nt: TGTGCCAGTAGTATGACAGGGGGAGTCGGGGAGCTGTTTTTT
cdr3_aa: CASSMTGGVGELFF

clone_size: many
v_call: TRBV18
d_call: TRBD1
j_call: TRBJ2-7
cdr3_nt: TGTGCCAGCTCACAAGGAACCGACAGGGATAAATACTTC
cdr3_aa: CASSQGTDRDKYF

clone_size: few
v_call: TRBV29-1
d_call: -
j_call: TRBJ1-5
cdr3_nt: TGCAGCGTTGTAAGGGAACAGGGTCAGCCCCAGCATTTT
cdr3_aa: CSVVREQGQPQHF